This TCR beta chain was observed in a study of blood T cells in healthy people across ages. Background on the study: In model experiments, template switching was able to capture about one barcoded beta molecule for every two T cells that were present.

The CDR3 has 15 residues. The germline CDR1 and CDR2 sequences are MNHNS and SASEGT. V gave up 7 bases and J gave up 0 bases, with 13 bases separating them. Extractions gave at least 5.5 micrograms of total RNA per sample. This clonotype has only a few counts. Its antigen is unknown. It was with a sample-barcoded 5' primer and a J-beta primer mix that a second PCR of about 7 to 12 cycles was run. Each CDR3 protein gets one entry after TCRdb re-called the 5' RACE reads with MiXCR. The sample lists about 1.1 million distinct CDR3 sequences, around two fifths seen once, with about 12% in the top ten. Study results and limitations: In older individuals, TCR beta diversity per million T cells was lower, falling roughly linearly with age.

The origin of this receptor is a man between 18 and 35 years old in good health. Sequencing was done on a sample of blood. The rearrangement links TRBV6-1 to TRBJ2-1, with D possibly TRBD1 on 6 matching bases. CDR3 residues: CASIKQGDSYNEQFF. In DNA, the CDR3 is TGTGCCAGCATCAAACAGGGCGACTCCTACAATGAGCAGTTCTTC.